This entry describes one TCR beta chain. In TCRdb, the reads were re-called with MiXCR into one record per CDR3 protein. The repertoire holds nearly 650,000 distinct CDR3 sequences, 24% seen once, with 8% in the top ten. The data derive from a study of T cell repertoires in cytomegalovirus infection. The CDR3 consists of 14 residues. Looked up from germline, CDR1 is MRHNA and CDR2 is SNTAGT. V was clipped by 5 bases and J by 3 bases, with 12 bases between them. The sequencing sample was made of CD8+ T cells from PBMCs. The chain recombines TRBV6-4 with TRBJ2-3; tentative D call: TRBD2 (6 bases). The sequence was collected from a human donor in good health (CMV status not recorded). Some clones in this sample may be carry-over from other donors' samples. The CDR3 region has the DNA TGTGCCAGCAGTAAGGGCGGGATAACAGATACGCAGTATTTT. Protein product: CASSKGGITDTQYF.